This TCR beta chain is drawn from a study of blood T cell repertoires in COVID-19. As for the study in general: Spain, Italy and the United States supplied samples that represented acute and convalescent COVID-19. PBMCs, B-cell-depleted T cells, or T cells provided the cDNA or gDNA that made up the material.

Germline V CDR1 and CDR2: SGHAT, FQNNGV. CDR3 length equals 12 residues. The V and J ends lost 3 bases and 8 bases respectively, with 5 bases between them. This table comes from immunoSEQ multiplex PCR, and its TCRdb copy is limited to in-frame clones, with some not included. The sample has under 300,000 clones; roughly 80% are singletons. Sequencing was carried out using peripheral blood. The V gene is TRBV11-2, the J gene TRBJ1-6; D is undetermined. This TCR came from a woman between 18 and 30 years old with acute or convalescent COVID-19. DNA for the CDR3: TGTGCCAGCAGCTTCCAGGATTCACCCCTCCACTTT. Translation: CASSFQDSPLHF.